This T cell receptor beta chain emerged from a study of OX40 agonist ivuxolimab in advanced cancers. Libraries were prepared by immunoSEQ multiplex PCR; TCRdb keeps only in-frame clonotypes and omits some of them. The sample holds fewer than 45,000 clones; about 90% are singletons and the top ten take about 5.5%. In regard to this clone: One end of the junction fails to match germline, which may point to a read error.

The sample here was CD4+ or CD8+ T cells sorted from blood, taken in a trial of the OX40 agonist ivuxolimab. The TCR sequence derives from an adult with an advanced solid tumor such as melanoma, head and neck, liver or kidney cancer.

The DNA of the CDR3 is TGCGCCAGCAGTCAAGATGGAGGCTCCTACAATGAGCAGTTCTTC. Translated: CASSQDGGSYNEQFF. This chain connects TRBV4-1 to TRBJ2-1; TRBD2 is a possible D gene (5 bases). This CDR3 has 15 amino acids. Per the germline V gene, CDR1 is MGHRA and CDR2 is YSYEKL.